This T cell receptor (beta chain) was sequenced for a study of T cell responses to AZD1222 COVID-19 vaccine. Study-wide points: Donors were largely white British and mainly female; clonal diversity was possibly underestimated.

V was pared by 6 bases and J by 4 bases, with 10 bases between. The CDR3 spans 13 residues. Germline assignment: CDR1 SNHLY and CDR2 FYNNEI. Assay used: immunoSEQ multiplex PCR; TCRdb lists only in-frame clones, some missing. The profile shows about 110,000 clones, around 84% of them singletons. Turning to this clone: Its antigen remains unidentified.

This specimen was peripheral blood, taken on day 0 of AZD1222 vaccination. The receptor was isolated from an adult in good health. The V gene is TRBV2, the J gene TRBJ2-1; TRBD1 is a possible D gene (6 bases). Here the CDR3 reads CASRVQGYNEQFF. The CDR3 DNA follows: TGTGCCAGCAGAGTACAGGGATACAATGAGCAGTTCTTC.